These T cell receptor beta chains were read from a single sample in a study of blood T cell repertoires in COVID-19. Clones were sequenced by immunoSEQ multiplex PCR, and TCRdb holds only the in-frame ones, with some missing. The sample includes under 60,000 clones, 90% of them seen just once. Source material: peripheral blood. Every receptor here comes from a human donor in a cohort sampled during active COVID-19. Each CDR3 is given with its conserved first and last residue. Each record gives: CDR3 length, V gene, CDR3 protein.

>15|TRBV18
CASSPPWSPGTEAFF
>15|TRBV9
CASSRGGGPLGEQYF
>18|TRBV7-9
CASSPAGLAGGPNNEQFF
>15|TRBV2
CASSELAGGNTEAFF
>14|TRBV18
CASSPSGVNYGYTF
>14|TRBV5-6
CASSSDTTNTEAFF
>18|TRBV4-2
CASSRPREGASPNYEQYF
>13|TRBV12-3/TRBV12-4
CASSLGGLETQYF
>15|TRBV5-4
CASSPRTGQTYEQYF
>14|TRBV28
CASNVGTVRNEQYF
>11|TRBV12-3/TRBV12-4
CASSDTNGYTF
>16|TRBV5-5
CASSFRTGAGDNEQFF
>15|TRBV7-3
CASSPTGGVTGELFF
>15|TRBV5-6
CASSPLLAGGGEQYF
>16|TRBV5-5
CASSSIAGTANQPQHF
>13|TRBV16
CASSPLSGHEQFF
>16|TRBV28
CASSLFSAGSGNTIYF
>15|TRBV6-5
CATRPSYGDNEKLFF
>15|TRBV5-4
CASSLIDSFGDEQYF
>16|TRBV2
CASSEGGGVGTGELFF
>14|TRBV29-1
CSVEDWDSGNTIYF
>13|TRBV6-5
CASSWDNNYGYTF
>16|TRBV24-1
CATSDPSGRTSNEQFF
>17|TRBV5-1
CASSSPGLATLRETQYF
>14|TRBV5-1
CASSADRGSYGYTF
>14|TRBV5-6
CASSPDRGGEKLFF
>13|TRBV18
CASSTQGTDTQYF
>15|TRBV27
CASSAGTGGGQPQHF